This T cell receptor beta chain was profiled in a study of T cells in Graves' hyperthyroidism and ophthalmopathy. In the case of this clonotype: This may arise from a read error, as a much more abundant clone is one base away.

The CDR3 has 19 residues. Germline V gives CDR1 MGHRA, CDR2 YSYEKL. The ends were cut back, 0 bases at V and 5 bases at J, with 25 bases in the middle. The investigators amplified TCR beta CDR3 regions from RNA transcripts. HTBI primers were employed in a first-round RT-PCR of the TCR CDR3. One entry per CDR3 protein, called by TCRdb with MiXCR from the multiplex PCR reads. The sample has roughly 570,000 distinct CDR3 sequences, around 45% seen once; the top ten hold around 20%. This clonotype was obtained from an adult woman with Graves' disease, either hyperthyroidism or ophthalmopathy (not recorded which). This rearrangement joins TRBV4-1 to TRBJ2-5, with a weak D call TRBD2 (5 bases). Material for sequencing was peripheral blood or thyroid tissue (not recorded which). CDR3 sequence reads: CASSQDLWTGGYGRETQYF. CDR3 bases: TGCGCCAGCAGCCAAGACCTTTGGACTGGCGGTTATGGGCGGGAGACCCAGTACTTC.